Shown below are 7 T cell receptor beta chains from a single sample sequenced in a study of T cell changes during pregnancy in multiple sclerosis. The data were produced by immunoSEQ multiplex PCR, yet TCRdb's version contains in-frame clones alone and is incomplete. The data contain about 68,000 clones, 90% of them singletons. The specimen comprised peripheral blood, sampled in the third trimester of pregnancy. These receptors all stem from a female donor with multiple sclerosis, enrolled in a pregnancy study.

This chain links TRBV30 with TRBJ2-3; possibly TRBD2 for D (6 bases). CDR3 size: 13 residues. The V and J ends lost 3 bases and 3 bases respectively, with 10 bases between them. Germline values: CDR1 GTSNPN, CDR2 SVGIG (reference sequence). The CDR3 bases are TGTGCCTGGAGCGGGAGTCGTACAGATACGCAGTATTTT. Translating it yields CAWSGSRTDTQYF.

The rearrangement uses TRBV18 and TRBJ1-1; the D is unclear. The CDR3 has 16 amino acids. The germline V and J ends were trimmed by 3 bases and 0 bases, with 14 bases remaining between them. Looked up from germline, CDR1 is KGHSH and CDR2 is LQKENI. The chain's CDR3 is CASSPPLELMNTEAFF. CDR3 nucleotides: TGTGCCAGCTCACCCCCATTGGAGTTAATGAACACTGAAGCTTTCTTT.

The rearrangement joins TRBV4-2 to TRBJ2-2, with TRBD2 matching over 16 bases. CDR1 is LGHNA, CDR2 YNFKEQ, per germline. J was trimmed by 6 bases and V by 0 bases; bases with no gene match: 4. The CDR3 length is 18 residues. CDR3 in amino acids: CASSQEPGLAGGAGELFF. DNA of the CDR3: TGTGCCAGCAGCCAAGAACCGGGACTAGCGGGAGGGGCCGGGGAGCTGTTTTTT.

Regarding this clone: At one boundary the junction diverges from the germline segment, which might be a read error. This chain links TRBV4-1 with TRBJ2-3; perhaps TRBD1 as D (8 bases). Germline V gives CDR1 MGHRA, CDR2 YSYEKL. The CDR3 is 17 residues long. The CDR3 DNA follows: TGCGCCAGCAGCGAAGAAGGGTCACAGGGGGGGACAGATACGCAGTATTTT. Its translation: CASSEEGSQGGTDTQYF.

This clone was picked up one time. This chain uses TRBV7-2 with TRBJ1-2, with 7 bases matching TRBD1. The CDR3 extends over 15 amino acids. The germline CDR1 and CDR2 sequences are SGHTA and FQGNSA. V gave up 5 bases and J gave up 6 bases; unmatched junction bases: 12. The CDR3 sequence: CASSPYPGQTNGYTF. CDR3 nucleotides: TGTGCCAGCAGCCCCTACCCGGGACAGACAAATGGCTACACCTTC.

The chain recombines TRBV7-9 with TRBJ1-2; D not certain. Germline loops: CDR1 SEHNR, CDR2 FQNEAQ (reference sequence). CDR3 length: 15 amino acids. The germline V and J ends were trimmed by 5 bases and 1 base, with 14 bases remaining between them. This CDR3 is CASSPRTGNNYGYTF. The CDR3 region has the DNA TGTGCCAGCAGCCCACGGACGGGGAATAACTATGGCTACACCTTC.

The chain uses TRBV5-1 and TRBJ2-7, with TRBD2 matching 8 bases. The CDR3 covers 13 residues. Germline V gene data show CDR1 as SGHRS and CDR2 as YFSETQ. J was trimmed by 5 bases and V by 0 bases; bases with no gene match: 1. The CDR3 loop is CASSLAGGDEQYF. The CDR3 DNA is TGCGCCAGCAGCTTGGCGGGGGGGGACGAGCAGTACTTC.